Listed below are T cell receptor beta chains from one sample, sequenced in a study of cytomegalovirus exposure and HLA in healthy donors. Libraries were prepared by immunoSEQ multiplex PCR; TCRdb keeps only in-frame clonotypes and omits some of them. The data contain 150,000 or so clones, 60% to 85% of them singletons. The sequenced material came from PBMCs. These receptor sequences come from a woman in her thirties or forties in good health and CMV-seronegative. Each CDR3 is given with its conserved first and last residue.

>TRBV5-4|TRBJ1-2
CASSLAGYNYGYTF
>TRBV5-4|TRBJ2-5
CASSLTSGSQETQYF
>TRBV7-9|TRBJ2-7
CASSLPFVGPTYEQYF
>TRBV5-1|TRBJ2-5
CASSLGHGRETQYF
>TRBV19|TRBJ2-7
CASSREGVTLSYEQYF
>TRBV29-1|TRBJ2-1
CSPWENEQFF
>TRBV5-4|TRBJ2-7
CASSLEGNYEQYF
>TRBV12-5|TRBJ2-7
CASGRGLAGAYEQYF
>TRBV27|TRBJ1-5
CASSFGAGPQPQHF
>TRBV5-1|TRBJ2-2
CASSPREGGELFF
>TRBV6-1|TRBJ2-7
CASSTGQGTEQYF
>TRBV11-3|TRBJ1-1
CASSSQGNRGTEAFF
>TRBV6-1|TRBJ1-2
CASSPRGFRTPPYF
>TRBV7-2|TRBJ1-5
CASSSRTSQPQHF
>TRBV27|TRBJ2-3
CASSLGTGLGDTQYF
>TRBV18|TRBJ1-1
CASSSDPSAEAFF
>TRBV7-9|TRBJ1-2
CASRAGGLANYGYTF
>TRBV10-3|TRBJ2-3
CAISPGTSGRDTDTQYF
>TRBV30|TRBJ2-5
CAWSVEVETQYF
>TRBV29-1|TRBJ1-5
CSVVPWGGGNQPQHF
>TRBV7-2|TRBJ2-3
CASILGLSTDTQYF
>TRBV5-4|TRBJ1-1
CASSLDQGAAFEAFF
>TRBV7-8|TRBJ1-1
CASSLTGAEAFF
>TRBV6-1|TRBJ1-2
CASTPREGGYGYTF
>TRBV10-3|TRBJ2-3
CAISLTSGGMDTQYF
>TRBV11-3|TRBJ2-2
CASSLGGVTNTGELFF
>TRBV28|TRBJ1-4
CASSFARGDEKLFF
>TRBV2|TRBJ1-2
CASSELDGRGGYTF
>TRBV27|TRBJ2-7
CSAADRPYEQYF
>TRBV5-1|TRBJ2-7
CASSGTGLGSYEQYF
>TRBV6-5|TRBJ2-7
CASSYLRTGGGEQYF
>TRBV5-4|TRBJ1-2
CASSLAGTAKHGYTF
>TRBV6-1|TRBJ1-6
CASTRTTGAGSPLHF
>TRBV12-5|TRBJ1-5
CASGLVGWGGQPQHF
>TRBV7-9|TRBJ1-5
CASSLVQGYQPQHF
>TRBV11-2|TRBJ2-7
CASSLGVTSGYEQYF
>TRBV2|TRBJ1-5
CASSGTVVNQPQHF
>TRBV4-2|TRBJ2-7
CASSQAGFGTYEQYF
>TRBV20-1|TRBJ2-7
CSAAFDYEQYF
>TRBV6-4|TRBJ2-1
CASSEGTANNEQFF
>TRBV5-1|TRBJ1-2
CASSLAGYSGYTF
>TRBV7-9|TRBJ2-1
CASSFNVATRNEQFF
>TRBV5-1|TRBJ1-3
CASSPGLTGWSGNTIYF
>TRBV5-1|TRBJ2-3
CASSLSFGTDTQYF
>TRBV2|TRBJ2-1
CASLTSGGHNEQFF
>TRBV28|TRBJ1-4
CASSSGGTGRNEKLFF
>TRBV11-2|TRBJ2-7
CASTLDRERYEQYF
>TRBV10-3|TRBJ1-2
CAISEGAGQGRGYTF